A selection of T cell receptor beta chains follows, all from one sample in a study of OX40 agonist ivuxolimab in advanced cancers. Method: immunoSEQ multiplex PCR; TCRdb's copy keeps in-frame clones and lacks some. Of some 66,000 clones listed, roughly 84% were seen once; the top ten hold over 0.3%. Sequenced here: CD4+ or CD8+ T cells sorted from blood, sampled in a trial of the OX40 agonist ivuxolimab. These receptors came from an adult with an advanced solid tumor such as melanoma, head and neck, liver or kidney cancer. Both conserved end residues are trimmed from each CDR3. The order of the fields is V gene, clone size, CDR3 length, J gene, CDR3 protein. Clone size, where shown, is once, few, many, or a class for clones that have expanded.

>TRBV30|NA|15|TRBJ2-1
AWTVSFDRGPYNEQF
>TRBV5-8|NA|13|TRBJ1-2
ASSLGGDGGYGYT
>TRBV5-4|NA|13|TRBJ2-3
ASSLALGGPDTQY
>TRBV5-4|NA|13|TRBJ2-7
ASSLASRLQYEQY
>TRBV11-1|few|14|TRBJ2-1
ASDPGQGARWNEQF
>TRBV5-1|NA|13|TRBJ1-1
ASSREEGGRNEAF
>TRBV7-6|NA|13|TRBJ2-7
ASSLELAGGNEQY
>TRBV18|NA|12|TRBJ1-5
ASSNSPSNQPQH
>TRBV2|NA|11|TRBJ2-7
ASSEALGFEQY
>TRBV6-5|NA|12|TRBJ1-1
ASTDGQGHTEAF
>TRBV19|NA|14|TRBJ1-5
ASSIGGGYSNQPQH
>TRBV7-2|NA|12|TRBJ2-7
ASSINRGRDEQY
>TRBV6-5|NA|12|TRBJ2-1
ASSSGVSYNEQF
>TRBV6-1|NA|12|TRBJ2-2
ASSSGGDTGELF
>TRBV18|NA|11|TRBJ1-2
ASSPGGSYGYT
>TRBV6-1|few|15|TRBJ2-7
ASSGGGGLAGRGEQY
>TRBV19|NA|13|TRBJ2-3
ASSWASGLTDTQY
>TRBV19|NA|12|TRBJ1-4
ASNLQGIDEKLF
>TRBV2|NA|12|TRBJ2-3
ASSGTGYADTQY
>TRBV6-5|once|10|TRBJ1-1
ASSSPPQGAF
>TRBV2|NA|13|TRBJ1-1
ASSEADVVNTEAF
>TRBV10-3|NA|14|TRBJ1-3
AIRINIGSSGNTIY
>TRBV6-6|NA|14|TRBJ2-5
ASSQLTSGGAETQY
>TRBV28|NA|11|TRBJ2-7
ASSEDRNHEQY
>TRBV10-2|NA|18|TRBJ2-4
ASSVFWAGSQALAKNIQY
>TRBV5-6|NA|12|TRBJ1-1
ASSSRRGPTEAF
>TRBV5-4|NA|12|TRBJ1-2
ASSLVAEEYGYT
>TRBV9|NA|13|TRBJ2-3
ASTHPGPQADTQY
>TRBV4-2|NA|14|TRBJ2-5
ASSLSGTSAGETQY
>TRBV14|NA|12|TRBJ1-1
ASSQGIRTARPL
>TRBV6-5|NA|12|TRBJ1-2
ASRSFRVGYGYT
>TRBV18|NA|12|TRBJ2-1
ASSPGTGYNEQF
>TRBV4-3|NA|13|TRBJ1-4
ASSQADRSGEKLF
>TRBV12-5|NA|12|TRBJ1-1
ASGRDRMNTEAF
>TRBV18|NA|12|TRBJ1-3
ASSGRGAGNTIY
>TRBV6-4|once|14|TRBJ1-5
ASSEQTGYGNQPQH
>TRBV19|NA|13|TRBJ2-6
ASSIKNSGANVLT
>TRBV19|once|12|TRBJ1-1
ASSIVGTNTEAF
>TRBV7-2|NA|12|TRBJ2-7
ASSSGTGTYEQY
>TRBV7-6|NA|15|TRBJ1-3
ASSLVGLGDSGNTIY
>TRBV7-8|NA|11|TRBJ2-7
ASSQRGPYEQY
>TRBV11-2|NA|13|TRBJ1-3
ASSALGLFGNTIY
>TRBV18|NA|12|TRBJ2-7
ASSPAPSGVQQY
>TRBV7-2|NA|13|TRBJ1-3
ASSPDRGSGNTIY
>TRBV7-9|NA|12|TRBJ1-1
ASSRTGVNTEAF
>TRBV29-1|NA|14|TRBJ2-3
SVEEWSGGFTDTQY
>TRBV6-6|NA|12|TRBJ2-3
ASTIDRDFGPKY
>TRBV30|NA|11|TRBJ1-1
AWSPQGTTEAF
>TRBV11-2|NA|14|TRBJ2-3
ASSSRTSGGPDTQY
>TRBV7-9|NA|13|TRBJ2-1
ASSLYLRGNNEQF
>TRBV5-1|NA|12|TRBJ1-2
ASSLEQSSNGYT
>TRBV5-6|NA|13|TRBJ2-3
ASSVPSRASDTQY
>TRBV6-1|NA|11|TRBJ1-3
ASSETVGNTIY